Presented here are 13 T cell receptor beta chains from one specimen sequenced in a study of a mutant IDH1 vaccine in newly diagnosed glioma. TCRdb keeps only in-frame clones here, not all; method: immunoSEQ multiplex PCR. This sample has about 60,000 clones, with 85% to 90% found just once. The antigens of these receptors remain unknown. Time point described: week 35, safety follow-up. Vaccinated patients received 300 ug of mutant IDH1 20-mer peptide per dose, with topical imiquimod. The source was PBMCs, collected from a glioma patient whose treatment included an IDH1 peptide vaccine. These receptors originate from a middle-aged man with glioma.

The rearrangement links TRBV6-5 to TRBJ2-2; TRBD2 matches 8 bases. There are 13 residues in the CDR3. J lost 3 bases, V lost 8 bases, and 2 bases had no gene match. From germline, CDR1 is MNHEY and CDR2 SVGAGI. CDR3 bases: TGTGCCAGCGGACTAGCCTACACCGGGGAGCTGTTTTTT. Translation: CASGLAYTGELFF.

The V and J genes are TRBV5-1 and TRBJ1-1; D gene ambiguous. In germline, CDR1 is SGHRS, CDR2 YFSETQ. The CDR3 is made up of 12 amino acids. V lost 0 bases to trimming and J lost 7 bases, with 7 bases between them. DNA of the CDR3: TGCGCCAGCAGCTTGGAGCGGGGTGAAGCTTTCTTT. This gives the protein CASSLERGEAFF. Drawing the rest from reference TRBV5-1 and TRBJ1-1, the complete variable domain is KAGVTQTPRYLIKTRGQQVTLSCSPISGHRSVSWYQQTPGQGLQFLFEYFSETQRNKGNFPGRFSGRQFSNSRSEMNVSTLELGDSALYLCASSLERGEAFFGQGTRLTVV.

This chain links TRBV6-6 with TRBJ1-2; TRBD1 matches at 8 bases. The CDR3 length is 10 residues. Trimming removed 9 bases from V and 7 bases from J; junction bases left unmatched: 1. Germline assignment: CDR1 MNHNY and CDR2 SVGAGI (reference sequence). CDR3 residues: CASGTGGYTF. CDR3 DNA: TGTGCCAGTGGGACAGGTGGCTACACCTTC.

The chain links TRBV7-9 to TRBJ2-7; TRBD2 matches 7 bases. Germline V gives CDR1 SEHNR, CDR2 FQNEAQ (reference sequence). The CDR3 has 16 amino acids. J was trimmed by 6 bases and V by 0 bases; bases with no gene match: 11. The chain's CDR3 is CASSLAMGTTVSEQYF. The CDR3 region has the DNA TGTGCCAGCAGCTTAGCAATGGGGACTACCGTCAGCGAGCAGTACTTC.

The chain joins TRBV9 to TRBJ2-1; 7 nucleotides align to TRBD2. The CDR3 spans 15 residues. The trim removed 0 bases at V and 10 bases at J, leaving 10 bases unmatched. Germline CDR1 reads SGDLS; CDR2 reads YYNGEE. The CDR3 loop reads CASSVGEGRAVEQFF. CDR3 DNA: TGTGCCAGCAGCGTAGGTGAGGGGAGGGCAGTCGAGCAGTTCTTC.

This sequence joins TRBV14 and TRBJ1-1, with 7 nucleotides matching TRBD1. CDR1 SGHDN and CDR2 FVKESK come from the germline V gene. The V segment lost 5 bases and the J segment 4 bases; nucleotides outside the gene matches: 4. The length of the CDR3 is 13 residues. In nucleotides, the CDR3 is TGTGCCAGCAGCAAAACAGGGGCCACTGAAGCTTTCTTT. Translated: CASSKTGATEAFF. Variable domain in full (rest from reference TRBV14 and TRBJ1-1): EAGVTQFPSHSVIEKGQTVTLRCDPISGHDNLYWYRRVMGKEIKFLLHFVKESKQDESGMPNNRFLAERTGGTYSTLKVQPAELEDSGVYFCASSKTGATEAFFGQGTRLTVV.

The chain couples TRBV7-8 to TRBJ2-5, with 8 bases lining up with TRBD2. Germline CDR1 reads SGHVS; CDR2 reads FQNEAQ. The CDR3 sequence is 17 residues long. Trimming took 1 base from V and 5 from J; bases not matched to a gene: 12. CDR3 nucleotide sequence: TGTGCCAGCAGCTTAGGTTCTACTAGCGGCCATGGGGAGACCCAGTACTTC. It yields the protein CASSLGSTSGHGETQYF. The full variable domain, rest sourced from reference TRBV7-8 and TRBJ2-5, is GAGVSQSPRYKVAKRGQDVALRCDPISGHVSLFWYQQALGQGPEFLTYFQNEAQLDKSGLPSDRFFAERPEGSVSTLKIQRTQQEDSAVYLCASSLGSTSGHGETQYFGPGTRLLVL.

The V call is TRBV23-1, the J call TRBJ2-7; tentatively, D is TRBD2 (5 bases). TRBV23-1 is marked as an open reading frame, function uncertain. The length of the CDR3 is 12 residues. Trimming removed 8 bases from V and 5 bases from J, with 13 bases in between. The CDR3 sequence: CASDNGVHEQYF. CDR3 nucleotide sequence: TGCGCCAGCGACAACGGGGTCCACGAGCAGTACTTC.

This chain connects TRBV7-9 to TRBJ1-3; D is uncertain. The CDR3 length is 15 residues. V gave up 2 bases and J gave up 3 bases, with 11 bases separating them. The germline V gene encodes CDR1 SEHNR and CDR2 FQNEAQ (reference sequence). This chain's CDR3 is CASSLRAAIGNTIYF. Here the CDR3 DNA reads TGTGCCAGCAGCTTAAGGGCGGCCATTGGAAACACCATATATTTT.

The V call is TRBV9, the J call TRBJ2-2, with D uncertain. This CDR3 has 12 residues. Trimming took 0 bases from V and 7 from J, leaving 4 bases between them. In germline, CDR1 is SGDLS, CDR2 YYNGEE. The CDR3 nucleotides are TGTGCCAGCAGCGTAGTTTTCGGGGAGCTGTTTTTT. Translation: CASSVVFGELFF.

The V and J genes are TRBV6-4 and TRBJ2-2; D is possibly TRBD2 (6 bases). V shed 5 bases and J shed 8 bases, with 18 bases lying between them. The germline gives CDR1 MRHNA, CDR2 SNTAGT. There are 15 residues in the CDR3. The chain's CDR3 is CASSPEAGSSGELFF. The DNA for the CDR3 is TGTGCCAGCAGTCCCGAGGCGGGATCGTCAGGGGAGCTGTTTTTT.

The rearrangement uses TRBV5-3 and TRBJ2-7; tentatively, D is TRBD1 or TRBD2 (5 bases each). TRBV5-3 is an ORF, with its function uncertain. There are 15 residues in the CDR3. Trimming stripped 9 bases from V and 4 bases from J, with 23 bases between. CDR3 DNA sequence: TGTGCCAAAAGGGGTAGCGAACCCCCACGGTACGAGCAGTACTTC. Amino acids: CAKRGSEPPRYEQYF.

The chain is built from TRBV4-2 and TRBJ2-7; tentative D call: TRBD2 (5 bases). Germline V gene data show CDR1 as LGHNA and CDR2 as YNFKEQ. V gave up 0 bases and J gave up 1 base, with 16 bases separating them. The CDR3 is made up of 17 amino acids. Here the CDR3 DNA reads TGTGCCAGCAGCCAAGATGACGGGCGGGTTGGGTCCTACGAGCAGTACTTC. This codes for CASSQDDGRVGSYEQYF.